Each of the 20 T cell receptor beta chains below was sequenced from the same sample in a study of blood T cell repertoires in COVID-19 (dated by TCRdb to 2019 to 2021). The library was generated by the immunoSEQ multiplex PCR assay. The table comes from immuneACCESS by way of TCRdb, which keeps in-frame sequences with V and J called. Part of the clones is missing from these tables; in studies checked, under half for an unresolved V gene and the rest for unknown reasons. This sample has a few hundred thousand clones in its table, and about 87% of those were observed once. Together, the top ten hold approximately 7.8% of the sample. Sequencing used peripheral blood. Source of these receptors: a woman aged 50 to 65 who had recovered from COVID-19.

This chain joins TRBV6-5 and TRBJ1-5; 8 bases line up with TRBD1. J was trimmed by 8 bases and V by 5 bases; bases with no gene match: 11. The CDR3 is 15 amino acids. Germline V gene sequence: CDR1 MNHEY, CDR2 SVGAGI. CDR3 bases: TGTGCCAGCAGTCTCAGCAGGGGGCGGGTGGAGCCCCAGCATTTT. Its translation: CASSLSRGRVEPQHF.

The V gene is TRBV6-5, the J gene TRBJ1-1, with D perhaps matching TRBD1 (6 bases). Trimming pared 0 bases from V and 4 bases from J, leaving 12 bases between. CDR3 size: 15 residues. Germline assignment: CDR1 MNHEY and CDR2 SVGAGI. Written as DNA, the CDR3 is TGTGCCAGCAGTTACTCCGTTAAAGGGGGCACTGAAGCTTTCTTT. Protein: CASSYSVKGGTEAFF.

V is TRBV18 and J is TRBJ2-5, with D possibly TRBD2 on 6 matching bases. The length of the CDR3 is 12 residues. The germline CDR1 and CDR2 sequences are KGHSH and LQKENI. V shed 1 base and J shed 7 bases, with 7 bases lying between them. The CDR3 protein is CASSPRGGTQYF. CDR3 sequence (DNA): TGTGCCAGCTCACCACGGGGAGGGACCCAGTACTTC.

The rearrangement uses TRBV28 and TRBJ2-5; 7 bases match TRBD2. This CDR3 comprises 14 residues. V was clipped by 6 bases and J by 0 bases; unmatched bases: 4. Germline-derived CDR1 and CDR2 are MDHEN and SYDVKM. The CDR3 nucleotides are TGTGCCAGCAGGGGGGGGGTCAACCAAGAGACCCAGTACTTC. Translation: CASRGGVNQETQYF.

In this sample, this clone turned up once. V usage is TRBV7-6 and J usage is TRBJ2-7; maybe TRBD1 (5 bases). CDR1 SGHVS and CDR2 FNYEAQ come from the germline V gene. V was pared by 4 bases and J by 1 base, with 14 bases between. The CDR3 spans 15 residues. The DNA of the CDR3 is TGTGCCAGCAGCTCTAGGCCCACAGGTTCCTACGAGCAGTACTTC. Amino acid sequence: CASSSRPTGSYEQYF.

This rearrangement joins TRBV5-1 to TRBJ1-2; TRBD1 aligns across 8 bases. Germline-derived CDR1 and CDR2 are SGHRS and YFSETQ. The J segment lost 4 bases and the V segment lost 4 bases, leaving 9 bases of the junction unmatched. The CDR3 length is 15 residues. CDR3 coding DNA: TGCGCCAGCAGCCATGGACAGGGTTCCGTCTATGGCTACACCTTC. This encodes CASSHGQGSVYGYTF. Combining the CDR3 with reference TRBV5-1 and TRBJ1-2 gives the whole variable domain KAGVTQTPRYLIKTRGQQVTLSCSPISGHRSVSWYQQTPGQGLQFLFEYFSETQRNKGNFPGRFSGRQFSNSRSEMNVSTLELGDSALYLCASSHGQGSVYGYTFGSGTRLTVV.

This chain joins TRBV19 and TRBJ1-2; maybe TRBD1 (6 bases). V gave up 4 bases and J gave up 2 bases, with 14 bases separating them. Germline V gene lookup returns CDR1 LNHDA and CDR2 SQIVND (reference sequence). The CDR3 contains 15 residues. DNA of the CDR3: TGTGCCAGTAGTAGCACCTCCGGGACAAACTATGGCTACACCTTC. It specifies CASSSTSGTNYGYTF.

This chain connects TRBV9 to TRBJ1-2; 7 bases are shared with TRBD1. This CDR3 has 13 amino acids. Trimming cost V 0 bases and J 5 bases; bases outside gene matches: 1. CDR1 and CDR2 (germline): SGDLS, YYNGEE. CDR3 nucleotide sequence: TGTGCCAGCAGCGTAGTGACAGGGTATGGCTACACCTTC. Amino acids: CASSVVTGYGYTF.

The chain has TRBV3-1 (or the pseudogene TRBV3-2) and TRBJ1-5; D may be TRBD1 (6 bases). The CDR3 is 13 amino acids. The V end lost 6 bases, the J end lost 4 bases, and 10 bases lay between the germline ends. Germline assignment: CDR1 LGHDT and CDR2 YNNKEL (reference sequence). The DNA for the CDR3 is TGTGCCAGCAGTTCTAGGGGGAATCAGCCCCAGCATTTT. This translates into CASSSRGNQPQHF.

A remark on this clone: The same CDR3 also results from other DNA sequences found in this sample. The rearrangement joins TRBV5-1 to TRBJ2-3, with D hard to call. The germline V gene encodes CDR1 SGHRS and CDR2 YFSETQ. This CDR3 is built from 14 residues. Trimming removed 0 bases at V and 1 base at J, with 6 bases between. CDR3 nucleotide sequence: TGCGCCAGCAGCTTGGCGGGTCGCACAGATACGCAGTATTTT. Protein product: CASSLAGRTDTQYF.

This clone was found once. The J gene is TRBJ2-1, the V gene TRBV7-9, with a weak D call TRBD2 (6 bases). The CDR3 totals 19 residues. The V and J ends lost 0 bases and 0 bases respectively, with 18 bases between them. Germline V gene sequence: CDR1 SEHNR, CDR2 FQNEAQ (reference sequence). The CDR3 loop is CASSLAKGSGEFSYNEQFF. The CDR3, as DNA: TGTGCCAGCAGCTTAGCGAAGGGTAGCGGTGAATTCTCCTACAATGAGCAGTTCTTC.

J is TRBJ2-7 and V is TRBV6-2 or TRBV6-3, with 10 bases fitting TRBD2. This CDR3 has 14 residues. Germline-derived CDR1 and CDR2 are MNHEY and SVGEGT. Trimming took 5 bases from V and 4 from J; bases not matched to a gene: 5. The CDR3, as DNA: TGTGCCAGCAGTATAGCGGGAGGAAGATACGAGCAGTACTTC. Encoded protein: CASSIAGGRYEQYF.

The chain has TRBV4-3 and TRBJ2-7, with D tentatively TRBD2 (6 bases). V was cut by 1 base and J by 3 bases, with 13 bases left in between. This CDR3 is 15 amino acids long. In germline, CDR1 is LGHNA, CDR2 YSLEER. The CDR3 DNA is TGCGCCAGCAGCCAAGGACTTTCCGGGAGCTACGAGCAGTACTTC. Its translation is CASSQGLSGSYEQYF.

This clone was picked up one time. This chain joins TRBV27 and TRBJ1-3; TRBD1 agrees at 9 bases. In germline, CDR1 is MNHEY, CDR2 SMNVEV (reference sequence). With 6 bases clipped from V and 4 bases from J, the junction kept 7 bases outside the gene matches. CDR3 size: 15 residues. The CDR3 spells CASRGQGIAGNTIYF. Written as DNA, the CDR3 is TGTGCCAGCAGAGGACAGGGGATTGCGGGAAACACCATATATTTT.

The CDR3 here is CASSEGGGNQPQHF. The CDR3 region has the DNA TGTGCCAGTTCGGAGGGAGGCGGCAATCAGCCCCAGCATTTT. This chain joins TRBV19 and TRBJ1-5; D remains ambiguous. There are 14 residues in the CDR3. The germline CDR1 and CDR2 sequences are LNHDA and SQIVND (reference sequence). V gave up 8 bases and J gave up 2 bases, with 13 bases separating them.

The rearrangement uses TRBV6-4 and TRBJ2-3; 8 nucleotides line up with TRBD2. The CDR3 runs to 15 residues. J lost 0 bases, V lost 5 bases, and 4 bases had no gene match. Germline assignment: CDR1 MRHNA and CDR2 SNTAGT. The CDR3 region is CASSFTGGSTDTQYF. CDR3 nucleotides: TGTGCCAGCAGTTTCACGGGAGGGAGCACAGATACGCAGTATTTT.

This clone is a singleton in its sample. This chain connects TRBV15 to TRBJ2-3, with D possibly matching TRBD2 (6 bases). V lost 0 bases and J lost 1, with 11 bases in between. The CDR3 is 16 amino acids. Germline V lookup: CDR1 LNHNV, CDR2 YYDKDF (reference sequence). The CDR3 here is CATSRDRASGTDTQYF. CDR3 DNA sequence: TGTGCCACCAGCAGAGATCGGGCTAGCGGCACAGATACGCAGTATTTT.

CDR3 in amino acids: CATEDRGGTDTQYF. The CDR3 nucleotides read TGTGCCACCGAGGACCGCGGCGGGACAGATACGCAGTATTTT. The V and J genes are TRBV28 and TRBJ2-3; D perhaps matches TRBD2 (5 bases). CDR1 MDHEN and CDR2 SYDVKM come from the germline V gene. Trimming stripped 10 bases from V and 3 bases from J, with 17 bases between. The CDR3 is made up of 14 amino acids.

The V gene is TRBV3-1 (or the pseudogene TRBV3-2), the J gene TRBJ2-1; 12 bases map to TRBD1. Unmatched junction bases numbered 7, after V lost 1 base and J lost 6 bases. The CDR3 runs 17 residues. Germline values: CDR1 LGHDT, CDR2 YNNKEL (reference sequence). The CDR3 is CASSQGLAGQGANEQFF. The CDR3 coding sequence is TGTGCCAGCAGCCAAGGCTTAGCGGGACAGGGGGCCAATGAGCAGTTCTTC.

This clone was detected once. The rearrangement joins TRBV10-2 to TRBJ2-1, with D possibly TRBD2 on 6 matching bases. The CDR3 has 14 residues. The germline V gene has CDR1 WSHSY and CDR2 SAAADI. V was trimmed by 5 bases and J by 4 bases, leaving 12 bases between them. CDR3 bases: TGCGCCAGCAGTCCGAGCGGGTCTTACAATGAGCAGTTCTTC. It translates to CASSPSGSYNEQFF.